This paragraph reports one TCR beta chain. The length of the CDR3 is 15 residues. Germline CDR1 and CDR2: LGHNA and YNFKEQ. V lost 0 bases to trimming and J lost 7 bases, with 13 bases between them. The entry originates in a study of blood T cell repertoires in COVID-19. The assay was immunoSEQ multiplex PCR, and TCRdb's table has in-frame clones only and misses some. Here the sample spans roughly 46,000 clones, around 86% being singletons. Input material: peripheral blood. This chain links TRBV4-2 with TRBJ2-1; D unclear. The clonotype originates from a man in his fifties or sixties with active COVID-19. The CDR3 is CASSQDLLRSNEQFF. The CDR3 coding sequence is TGTGCCAGCAGCCAAGATCTTCTACGATCAAATGAGCAGTTCTTC.